This T cell receptor beta chain was profiled in a study of blood T cells in healthy people across ages. General study findings and limits: It was the long-lived donors that had more naive CD4+ cells and higher diversity than aged donors. It was held that diversity estimates obtained from one million T cells represented underestimates.

V trimming: 3 bases; J trimming: 7 bases; junction bases outside the gene matches: 3. Germline CDR1 DFQATT, CDR2 SNEGSKA (reference sequence). This CDR3 contains 12 residues. Primed by a sample-barcoded 5' primer and a J-beta primer mix, a second PCR proceeded for roughly 7 to 12 cycles. Tagging of each cDNA molecule was performed by a template-switch adaptor with 12 random nucleotides. Each CDR3 protein gets one entry after TCRdb re-called the 5' RACE reads with MiXCR. This sample has roughly 1,700,000 distinct CDR3 sequences; 28% occur once, and the top ten carry 7% to 9%. In regard to this clonotype: The antigen is undetermined.

The chain recombines TRBV20-1 with TRBJ2-1; 7 bases align to TRBD1. What was sequenced was blood. This receptor was obtained from a woman younger than 45 in good health. CDR3 amino acids: CSASNRGNEQFF. CDR3 nucleotides: TGCAGTGCTAGTAACAGGGGAAATGAGCAGTTCTTC.